The following is a TCR beta chain sequence with its context. This clonotype has just a few counts. There is no known antigen for this receptor. No quality values exist for individual bases; no much larger clone is one base distant. The data were obtained in a study of quantifying T cell responses using KT2 cells (dated by TCRdb to about 2017). For context, the study as a whole: RNA was DNase-treated and reverse transcribed with TCR alpha and beta constant-region primers, mostly using SuperScript III. Under optimum conditions, the efficiency of the T4 ligation step was estimated to be more than 9.5%. To avoid over-amplification, PCR2 was carried out as a SYBR Green qPCR and halted once a predetermined fluorescence threshold was reached. General conclusions and limits of the study: Counts of KT2 alpha and beta sequences scaled linearly with input KT2 cell number over several orders of magnitude. Detection of KT2 sequences showed saturation at very high KT2 spike-in numbers. The study did not include a side-by-side comparison of this pipeline with other TCR sequencing techniques. KT2 sequences were detected down to the lowest spike-in tested, about one KT2 cell per 100,000 PBMC.

Known numbers of KT2, a T cell clone whose TCR had been sequenced previously, were spiked into unfractionated PBMC to test the sensitivity and accuracy of the pipeline. KT2 cells were mixed with a fixed number of PBMC to create a range of KT2-to-PBMC ratios. From cysteine to phenylalanine, the CDR3 is 15 amino acids long. The entry retains the CDR3 DNA only, 45 bases that are in frame from base 1. Unmatched junction bases come to 6, with V trimmed by 3 bases and J by 3 bases. The CDR1 and CDR2 encoded by the germline V gene are SGHVS and FQNEAQ. Library preparation employed UMI-ligation and nested PCR. T4 RNA ligase 1 was used to ligate a single-stranded oligonucleotide containing the Illumina SP2 sequence and a UMI to the 3' end of the cDNA. PCR1 used roughly 4 cycles (98 degrees C 15 s, 69 degrees C 30 s, 72 degrees C 40 s), and the beta primer was an equimolar mix of RC1.1 and RC1.2 that covered TRBC1 and TRBC2. Starting at PCR2, TCR alpha and beta chains were handled separately, and sample indices and Illumina adaptors were added. The UMI was composed of 12 random nucleotides, arranged as two hexamers separated by a spacer, and was positioned after an 8-base spacer. Sequencing was done on an Illumina MiSeq using v2 2x251 paired-end chemistry, usually with about a dozen samples per run. PhiX DNA was added at 5-7% to each sequencing library so that diversity was increased. The original methods were these. The raw reads were converted into FASTQ with bcl2fastq and then demultiplexed by dual indices with Demultiplexor. V and J genes were assigned by Decombinator through tag matching, with a single base-pair mismatch permitted. Using UMIs, Collapsinator corrected both sequencing errors and the frequency errors that come from PCR heterogeneity. CDR3Translator converted Decombinator identifiers to nucleotide sequence, translated to amino acids, and extracted CDR3 using C- and N-terminal motifs. A cluster of KT2 sequences that shared one unique molecular identifier was counted as a single distinct KT2 TCR. The raw public reads went through TCRdb reprocessing: fastp at Q25, MiXCR clone calling, in-frame beta chains kept. Each CDR3 protein gets just one entry, which takes the most common genes and DNA from the rows behind it. TCRdb's processing, not the authors', yielded these V and J calls. The sample table contains approximately 60,000 distinct CDR3 sequences; only one count was recorded for 10% to 15% of them. The top ten clonotypes cover under 10% of the sample.

The chain is encoded by TRBV7-8 joined to TRBJ2-7, with TRBD2 identical over 9 junction bases. The sequenced material came from PBMCs spiked with cells of the T cell clone KT2. The receptor comes from a human donor. The CDR3 region: CASSFERGASYEQYF. The DNA reads TGTGCCAGCAGCTTCGAGCGGGGGGCCAGCTACGAGCAGTACTTC.